What follows describes a single T cell receptor (beta chain). This entry comes from a study of blood T cell repertoires in COVID-19. Authors' data handling: Amplification of reference gene primers was used by the study to estimate nucleated cell counts. The assay was immunoSEQ multiplex PCR, and TCRdb's table has in-frame clones only and misses some. D and trimming come from the DNA, and the V and J calls and clone size come from that table. The data show 150,000 to 200,000 clones, about 89% seen once. The study recruited people aged about 18 to 90 years across 20 to 30 US areas. Assignments of participants to cohorts depended upon their own reported clinical history. The origin of this receptor is a woman between 18 and 30 years old who had recovered from COVID-19. Sequencing was performed on PBMCs or T cells enriched from blood (not recorded which).

CDR3 in amino acids: CASSDFQTGAAGELFF. In DNA, the CDR3 is TGTGCCAGCAGTGACTTCCAGACAGGGGCGGCCGGGGAGCTGTTTTTT. The chain joins TRBV6-4 to TRBJ2-2, with 8 positions matching TRBD1. Germline V gene data show CDR1 as MRHNA and CDR2 as SNTAGT. This CDR3 is 16 amino acids long. The junction had 7 bases not matched to a gene; V was cut back by 1 base and J by 6 bases.